These 30 T cell receptor beta chains share one sample of origin, sequenced in a study of cytomegalovirus exposure and HLA in healthy donors. The PCR used 60 Vbeta and 13 Jbeta primers. Libraries were prepared by immunoSEQ multiplex PCR; TCRdb keeps only in-frame clonotypes and omits some of them. This sample contains some 52,000 clones. The specimen was PBMCs. The receptors stem from a woman aged 55-69 years in good health and CMV-seropositive.

The rearrangement uses TRBV25-1 and TRBJ1-2; 8 bases are shared with TRBD1. The CDR3 is made up of 14 amino acids. Germline trimming cut 5 bases from V and 4 bases from J; bases unmatched to any gene: 6. CDR1 and CDR2 (germline): MGHDK, SYGVNS. The CDR3 DNA reads as TGTGCCAGCAGTCCCCCGGACAGGGCCTATGGCTACACCTTC. Its translation is CASSPPDRAYGYTF.

The chain carries TRBV13 and TRBJ1-4; TRBD1 matches 7 bases. The CDR3 is 16 amino acids. Germline trimming cut 3 bases from V and 2 bases from J; bases unmatched to any gene: 6. CDR1 and CDR2 from the germline V gene are PRHDT and FYEKMQ (reference sequence). The CDR3 region has the DNA TGTGCCAGCAGCTTCGCCAGGGGGTCTACTAATGAAAAACTGTTTTTT. It yields the protein CASSFARGSTNEKLFF.

The CDR3 DNA follows: TGTGCCAGCGTGAGAGGACAGGGTGGCTCTGGAAACACCATATATTTT. Protein: CASVRGQGGSGNTIYF. The chain links TRBV2 to TRBJ1-3, with 8 bases identical to TRBD1. From germline, CDR1 is SNHLY and CDR2 FYNNEI. The V gene end was trimmed by 8 bases and the J gene end by 0 bases; junction bases not matched to a gene: 9. This CDR3 region has 16 residues.

CDR3: CASSLEPGDQETQYF. The CDR3 DNA reads as TGTGCCAGCAGTTTAGAGCCCGGGGACCAAGAGACCCAGTACTTC. The rearrangement uses TRBV28 and TRBJ2-5; perhaps TRBD2 as D (5 bases). CDR3 length: 15 residues. CDR1 and CDR2 (germline): MDHEN, SYDVKM. V lost 2 bases and J 0 bases, leaving 10 bases between the germline ends.

The V call is TRBV5-6, the J call TRBJ2-7; tentative D call: TRBD2 (5 bases). Germline V gene data show CDR1 as SGHDT and CDR2 as YYEEEE. The length of the CDR3 is 16 residues. The V and J ends lost 0 bases and 10 bases respectively, with 23 bases between them. The CDR3 protein is CASSLDRRSDLSGQYF. CDR3 DNA: TGTGCCAGCAGCTTGGATCGCAGGTCGGACTTGTCGGGTCAGTACTTC.

A remark on this clone: The identical CDR3 is also encoded by other nucleotide sequences in the sample. CDR3 loop: CASSSTGGGNSPLHF. CDR3 coding DNA: TGTGCCAGCAGCTCCACGGGGGGGGGAAATTCACCCCTCCACTTT. This sequence joins TRBV5-6 and TRBJ1-6; a possible D gene is TRBD1 (5 bases). Germline V gene lookup returns CDR1 SGHDT and CDR2 YYEEEE. The CDR3 consists of 15 residues. The V and J ends lost 3 bases and 7 bases respectively, with 14 bases between them.

The chain is built from TRBV27 and TRBJ2-3; 9 bases match TRBD2. Germline V lookup: CDR1 MNHEY, CDR2 SMNVEV (reference sequence). CDR3 length: 18 residues. V lost 2 bases and J lost 4; bases outside the gene matches: 13. CDR3 sequence: CASSLRAGGGAPADTQYF. CDR3 nucleotides: TGTGCCAGCAGTTTACGAGCCGGCGGGGGGGCCCCCGCAGATACGCAGTATTTT.

In DNA form, the CDR3 reads TGTGCCAGCACCGGGGGGAGAACCATATATTTT. Translated: CASTGGRTIYF. The chain has TRBV6-5 and TRBJ1-3; TRBD1 might be the D (5 bases). The CDR3 is 11 residues long. Looked up from germline, CDR1 is MNHEY and CDR2 is SVGAGI. Trimming shortened V by 7 bases and J by 10 bases, and 11 bases separated the two germline ends.

This clone is called large based on its frequency. The chain employs TRBV5-1 and TRBJ2-1, with 12 bases that match TRBD2. The CDR3 spans 19 residues. Germline V gene lookup returns CDR1 SGHRS and CDR2 YFSETQ. Unmatched junction bases numbered 10, after V lost 2 bases and J lost 1 base. CDR3 protein: CASSLTSGGYLESYNEQFF. CDR3 nucleotide sequence: TGCGCCAGCAGCTTAACTAGCGGGGGGTACTTAGAGTCCTACAATGAGCAGTTCTTC. Combining the CDR3 with reference TRBV5-1 and TRBJ2-1 gives the whole variable domain KAGVTQTPRYLIKTRGQQVTLSCSPISGHRSVSWYQQTPGQGLQFLFEYFSETQRNKGNFPGRFSGRQFSNSRSEMNVSTLELGDSALYLCASSLTSGGYLESYNEQFFGPGTRLTVL.

The CDR3 loop is CASSHPTGGTEAFF. The CDR3 nucleotides read TGCGCCAGCAGCCACCCCACGGGAGGGACTGAAGCTTTCTTT. This chain uses TRBV4-1 with TRBJ1-1; D gene ambiguous. The CDR3 is 14 residues long. The V gene's germline CDR1 is MGHRA and CDR2 YSYEKL. Trimming took 3 bases from V and 5 from J, leaving 13 bases between them.

The chain links TRBV4-1 to TRBJ1-2; the D gene is possibly TRBD1 (5 bases). The CDR3 totals 14 residues. V lost 0 bases, J lost 5 bases, and 10 bases lay in between. The germline CDR1 and CDR2 sequences are MGHRA and YSYEKL. The CDR3 bases are TGCGCCAGCAGCCAAGAACCAGGGCAATATGGCTACACCTTC. This encodes CASSQEPGQYGYTF.

The chain couples TRBV4-1 to TRBJ2-1; 8 nucleotides agree with TRBD2. J was trimmed by 3 bases and V by 0 bases; bases with no gene match: 7. Germline CDR1 and CDR2: MGHRA and YSYEKL. This CDR3 has 17 amino acids. This CDR3 reads CASSQEGAGGVYNEQFF. The CDR3 nucleotides are TGCGCCAGCAGCCAAGAAGGGGCGGGGGGTGTCTACAATGAGCAGTTCTTC.

V gene TRBV5-1 combines with J gene TRBJ2-5, with D maybe TRBD1 (5 bases). The CDR3 totals 20 residues. V was clipped by 1 base and J by 5 bases, with 30 bases between them. Germline V CDR1 and CDR2: SGHRS, YFSETQ. The CDR3 DNA follows: TGCGCCAGCAGCTTGTTGAACTTGAGTCGGCAGGGCAAAGGTGCGGAGACCCAGTACTTC. It codes for CASSLLNLSRQGKGAETQYF.

Here the CDR3 reads CATSGATGPYEQYF. For the CDR3, the DNA is TGTGCCACATCGGGGGCGACAGGGCCCTACGAGCAGTACTTC. This chain uses TRBV10-3 with TRBJ2-7; D may be TRBD1 (7 bases). Trimming shortened V by 10 bases and J by 2 bases, and 18 bases separated the two germline ends. Germline-derived CDR1 and CDR2 are ENHRY and SYGVKD. This CDR3 region has 14 residues.

This rearrangement joins TRBV10-3 to TRBJ2-7; possibly TRBD1 for D (6 bases). There are 15 residues in the CDR3. The germline V gene has CDR1 ENHRY and CDR2 SYGVKD. Trimming pared 6 bases from V and 3 bases from J, leaving 18 bases between. Here the CDR3 DNA reads TGTGCCATCAGCAGCCAACAGGGACGGGACTACGAGCAGTACTTC. It specifies CAISSQQGRDYEQYF.

The chain carries TRBV7-8 and TRBJ2-1, with 10 bases that match TRBD1. Germline trimming cut 1 base from V and 10 bases from J; bases unmatched to any gene: 7. The CDR3 consists of 15 residues. CDR1 and CDR2 (germline): SGHVS, FQNEAQ. This chain's CDR3 is CASSLGQGALGEQFF. The DNA for the CDR3 is TGTGCCAGCAGCTTAGGACAGGGGGCGCTGGGGGAGCAGTTCTTC.

This chain joins TRBV11-3 and TRBJ1-1, with D tentatively TRBD1 (6 bases). CDR1 is SGHNT and CDR2 is YENEEA in the germline V gene. V was trimmed by 3 bases and J by 8 bases, leaving 7 bases between them. The CDR3 has 11 amino acids. The CDR3 DNA is TGTGCCAGCAGCTTCAGGGGAGAAGCTTTCTTT. Residues: CASSFRGEAFF.

As concerns this clone: The junction shows a germline mismatch at one end, possibly a read error. The chain joins TRBV5-1 to TRBJ2-1, with TRBD2 matching 8 bases. Germline V gene data show CDR1 as SGHRS and CDR2 as YFSETQ. This CDR3 spans 17 amino acids. The CDR3 DNA reads as TGCGCCAGCAGCTTGGCGGGGGGGTCGAACTCCGACAATGAGCAGTTCTTC. It specifies CASSLAGGSNSDNEQFF.

The chain employs TRBV5-1 and TRBJ2-5, with D perhaps TRBD1 (6 bases). The CDR3 is made up of 15 amino acids. Germline loops: CDR1 SGHRS, CDR2 YFSETQ. Trimming stripped 1 base from V and 5 bases from J, with 15 bases between. CDR3 nucleotides: TGCGCCAGCAGCTTGAGTCAGGGGCCTTTCGAGACCCAGTACTTC. This gives the protein CASSLSQGPFETQYF. Variable domain in full (rest from reference TRBV5-1 and TRBJ2-5): KAGVTQTPRYLIKTRGQQVTLSCSPISGHRSVSWYQQTPGQGLQFLFEYFSETQRNKGNFPGRFSGRQFSNSRSEMNVSTLELGDSALYLCASSLSQGPFETQYFGPGTRLLVL.

V gene TRBV4-1 combines with J gene TRBJ2-6, with D maybe TRBD2 (5 bases). There are 17 residues in the CDR3. V gave up 3 bases and J gave up 4 bases, with 16 bases separating them. Germline loops: CDR1 MGHRA, CDR2 YSYEKL. The CDR3 DNA is TGCGCCAGCAGCCATGTCGGCGGAGGCGCCGGGGCCAACGTCCTGACTTTC. Its protein is CASSHVGGGAGANVLTF.

To note about this clone: An end of the junction differs from the germline gene, which may be a read error. The chain couples TRBV19 to TRBJ1-1; D perhaps matches TRBD1 (5 bases). The CDR3 covers 14 residues. CDR1 and CDR2 (germline): LNHDA, SQIVND (reference sequence). This CDR3 is CAGSTGDWGTEAFF. The CDR3 DNA is TGTGCCGGTAGTACCGGGGACTGGGGAACTGAAGCTTTCTTT.

The chain is built from TRBV9 and TRBJ2-7, with 7 bases matching TRBD2. CDR3 length: 13 residues. Trimming took 0 bases from V and 6 from J; bases not matched to a gene: 3. Germline assignment: CDR1 SGDLS and CDR2 YYNGEE. Here the CDR3 reads CASSVGGGREQYF. CDR3 in DNA: TGTGCCAGCAGCGTAGGCGGGGGTCGCGAGCAGTACTTC.

The chain uses TRBV11-3 and TRBJ2-7; D possibly corresponds to TRBD2 (5 bases). CDR3 length: 14 amino acids. The germline V gene encodes CDR1 SGHNT and CDR2 YENEEA. The germline V and J ends were trimmed by 5 bases and 4 bases, with 15 bases remaining between them. DNA of the CDR3: TGTGCCAGCAGCCCACGCGGGCCCGATTACGAGCAGTACTTC. Translated: CASSPRGPDYEQYF.

The rearrangement joins TRBV6-5 to TRBJ2-5; D gene ambiguous. The CDR3 is 11 residues long. Trimming left V 2 bases short and J 5 bases short, with 3 bases between. Germline V gene lookup returns CDR1 MNHEY and CDR2 SVGAGI. CDR3 coding DNA: TGTGCCAGCAGTTACCGGGAGACCCAGTACTTC. Residues: CASSYRETQYF.

J is TRBJ1-5 and V is TRBV27; TRBD1 matches 7 bases. The CDR3 is 15 amino acids. With 2 bases clipped from V and 3 bases from J, the junction kept 4 bases outside the gene matches. CDR1 is MNHEY and CDR2 is SMNVEV in the germline V gene (reference sequence). CDR3: CASSLQGVANQPQHF. The CDR3 nucleotides read TGTGCCAGCAGTTTACAGGGGGTGGCCAATCAGCCCCAGCATTTT.

The V call is TRBV5-1, the J call TRBJ1-3; D unclear. The CDR3 length is 15 residues. V was shortened by 0 bases and J by 3 bases, with 10 bases between the two germline ends. CDR1 is SGHRS and CDR2 is YFSETQ in the germline V gene. The CDR3 here is CASSLAGIYGNTIYF. CDR3 sequence (DNA): TGCGCCAGCAGCTTGGCGGGGATCTATGGAAACACCATATATTTT.

The chain joins TRBV7-8 to TRBJ1-3; TRBD1 matches 9 bases. This CDR3 contains 16 residues. The germline V gene encodes CDR1 SGHVS and CDR2 FQNEAQ. V shed 5 bases, J shed 0 bases, and the junction held 5 bases outside the gene matches. The CDR3 nucleotides are TGTGCCAGCAGCGTTAACAGGGGGCTCTCTGGAAACACCATATATTTT. Its translation is CASSVNRGLSGNTIYF.

The chain couples TRBV2 to TRBJ2-7; TRBD2 agrees at 14 bases. V trimming: 5 bases; J trimming: 5 bases; junction bases outside the gene matches: 8. The CDR3 sequence is 16 residues long. Per germline, CDR1 SNHLY and CDR2 FYNNEI. CDR3 sequence reads: CASSSRTSGGINEQYF. CDR3 coding DNA: TGTGCCAGCAGTTCCCGGACTAGCGGGGGGATCAACGAGCAGTACTTC.

CDR3 bases: TGTGCCAGCAGTGCTCGGGGTAACACTGAAGCTTTCTTT. Translation gives CASSARGNTEAFF. The chain combines TRBV6-1 with TRBJ1-1; no reliable D call. V dropped 4 bases and J dropped 2 bases, with 8 bases sitting between them. Germline CDR1 MNHNS, CDR2 SASEGT. The length of the CDR3 is 13 residues.

This chain connects TRBV25-1 to TRBJ1-6; the match to TRBD1 covers 8 bases. In germline, CDR1 is MGHDK, CDR2 SYGVNS. V trimming: 2 bases; J trimming: 9 bases; junction bases outside the gene matches: 15. CDR3 length: 18 residues. The CDR3 region is CASSETSSAGGARSPLHF. DNA for the CDR3: TGTGCCAGCAGTGAAACTTCCTCGGCAGGGGGCGCCCGTTCACCCCTCCACTTT.